This passage covers 10 T cell receptor beta chains from one sample sequenced in a study of T cells in Graves' hyperthyroidism and ophthalmopathy. RNA transcripts served as the template for amplifying TCR beta CDR3 regions. TCR CDR3 regions were first amplified by RT-PCR with HTBI primers. TCRdb reanalysed the multiplex PCR reads using MiXCR and keeps one entry per CDR3 protein. The profile shows fewer than 750,000 distinct CDR3 sequences, about 43% of them singletons. Source material: peripheral blood or thyroid tissue (not recorded which). The receptors shown here come from a woman aged 18-35 years with Graves' hyperthyroidism.

This clonotype occurred many times. The chain employs TRBV7-9 and TRBJ2-7, with D hard to call. From germline, CDR1 is SEHNR and CDR2 FQNEAQ (reference sequence). V lost 7 bases to trimming and J lost 1 base, with 17 bases between them. The length of the CDR3 is 15 residues. CDR3 nucleotides: TGTGCCAGCATGCACGACACGCTTGGATCCTACGAGCAGTACTTC. Protein: CASMHDTLGSYEQYF.

The chain uses TRBV19 and TRBJ1-2; TRBD1 might be the D (5 bases). The germline gives CDR1 LNHDA, CDR2 SQIVND (reference sequence). The CDR3 sequence is 15 residues long. Between the trimmed V and J ends, which lost 7 bases and 4 bases, there was a span of 19 bases. The CDR3 here is CASKGPPEGSYGYTF. CDR3 coding DNA: TGTGCCAGTAAGGGGCCCCCGGAGGGGAGCTATGGCTACACCTTC.

In its sample, this clonotype was seen many times. The chain couples TRBV7-2 to TRBJ2-7, with D perhaps assigned TRBD1 or TRBD2 (6 bases each). V was cut by 3 bases and J by 4 bases, with 16 bases left in between. Germline V gives CDR1 SGHTA, CDR2 FQGNSA. The CDR3 has 15 residues. In DNA form, the CDR3 reads TGTGCCAGCAGCTTTCTGGACAGAGGAGGGTACGAGCAGTACTTC. Its translation is CASSFLDRGGYEQYF.

This clonotype appeared many times. The CDR3 sequence is CSARGDLETQYF. The CDR3 coding sequence is TGCAGTGCTAGAGGGGATCTGGAGACCCAGTACTTC. The chain employs TRBV20-1 and TRBJ2-5; no clear D gene. Looked up from germline, CDR1 is DFQATT and CDR2 is SNEGSKA (reference sequence). The CDR3 is 12 residues long. V lost 1 base and J lost 5, with 8 bases in between.

Remarks on this clonotype: A junction end diverges from the germline sequence, so it may reflect a read error. This chain uses TRBV7-7 with TRBJ1-6; TRBD1 matches 9 bases. The V gene's germline CDR1 is SSHAT and CDR2 FNYEAQ (reference sequence). This CDR3 spans 15 amino acids. The CDR3 DNA sequence: TGTGCTAGCAGCCCATCCGGGACAGGGCTCAGGTCCCTCCACTTT. It specifies CASSPSGTGLRSLHF. The entire variable domain, with the rest obtained from reference TRBV7-7 and TRBJ1-6, is as follows: GAGVSQSPRYKVTKRGQDVTLRCDPISSHATLYWYQQALGQGPEFLTYFNYEAQPDKSGLPSDRFSAERPEGSISTLTIQRTEQRDSAMYRCASSPSGTGLRSLHFGNGTRLTVT.

At least ten counts were recorded for this clonotype. V is TRBV29-1 and J is TRBJ2-7; possible D gene TRBD1, 7 bases. The V gene lost 3 bases and the J gene lost 1 base, with 13 bases spanning the gap. CDR1 and CDR2 from the germline V gene are SQVTM and ANQGSEA. The CDR3 contains 14 residues. CDR3 amino acids: CSVDGAGGSYEQYF. CDR3 in DNA: TGCAGCGTTGATGGGGCAGGGGGGTCCTACGAGCAGTACTTC.

The gene calls are TRBV20-1 and TRBJ2-5; TRBD2 matches 9 bases. Trimming at V came to 6 bases and at J to 5 bases, leaving 10 bases not matched to a gene. Per germline, CDR1 DFQATT and CDR2 SNEGSKA (reference sequence). The CDR3 is 14 residues long. The CDR3 DNA sequence: TGCAGTGCCGCCGGGACTAGCCGAAACGAGACCCAGTACTTC. Its translation: CSAAGTSRNETQYF.

The chain employs TRBV20-1 and TRBJ2-3; D ambiguous. The germline V gene has CDR1 DFQATT and CDR2 SNEGSKA (reference sequence). The CDR3 sequence is 10 residues long. V lost 5 bases and J 6 bases, leaving 6 bases between the germline ends. CDR3 in amino acids: CSAALDTQYF. CDR3 nucleotides: TGCAGTGCTGCCCTGGATACGCAGTATTTT.

The CDR3 nucleotides read TGTGCCAGCAGTTTTTGGCTAGCGGGATCTGCCGGGGAGCTGTTTTTT. As protein: CASSFWLAGSAGELFF. The chain is built from TRBV12-3 or TRBV12-4 and TRBJ2-2, with 9 nucleotides matching TRBD2. V was pared by 3 bases and J by 6 bases, with 8 bases of the junction left unmatched. This CDR3 is built from 16 residues.

In its sample, this clonotype was seen many times. The CDR3 region has the DNA TGTGCCAGTAGTAAAGGGACAGGGGTTTCGAACACTGAAGCTTTCTTT. This encodes CASSKGTGVSNTEAFF. This sequence joins TRBV19 and TRBJ1-1; 10 positions match TRBD1. Germline CDR1 and CDR2: LNHDA and SQIVND (reference sequence). Losses at the gene ends were 4 bases for V and 1 base for J; bases not matched to a gene: 6. There are 16 residues in the CDR3.